The 7 T cell receptor beta chains given below trace back to one sample, sequenced in a study of blood T cell repertoires in COVID-19. The method was immunoSEQ multiplex PCR; TCRdb's version includes in-frame clones alone and lacks a portion of them. The table has hundreds of thousands of clones, around 90% seen once; the top ten hold 1% to 1.5%. Sequencing used peripheral blood. Receptors were obtained from a man aged 65 to 79 with acute or convalescent COVID-19.

The V gene is TRBV2, the J gene TRBJ2-1; 11 positions agree with TRBD2. J gave up 3 bases and V 6 bases, and 25 bases lay outside the gene matches. The CDR3 loop spans 22 amino acids. The germline V gene has CDR1 SNHLY and CDR2 FYNNEI. CDR3 DNA sequence: TGTGCCAGCAGCCTACGGCCCCCCGGGACTAGCGGACCCCTACCTGGCTACAATGAGCAGTTCTTC. Translation gives CASSLRPPGTSGPLPGYNEQFF.

The gene calls are TRBV5-1 and TRBJ1-6; TRBD1 matches 11 bases. The CDR3 spans 18 residues. The V and J ends lost 2 bases and 7 bases, in that order; junction bases with no gene match: 11. Germline lookup yields CDR1 SGHRS and CDR2 YFSETQ. The CDR3 DNA reads TGCGCCAGCAGCTTATCATCGGGCGGGACAGGGGGGAATTCACCCCTCCACTTT. Residues: CASSLSSGGTGGNSPLHF. Variable domain in full (rest from reference TRBV5-1 and TRBJ1-6): KAGVTQTPRYLIKTRGQQVTLSCSPISGHRSVSWYQQTPGQGLQFLFEYFSETQRNKGNFPGRFSGRQFSNSRSEMNVSTLELGDSALYLCASSLSSGGTGGNSPLHFGNGTRLTVT.

The rearrangement links TRBV6-4 to TRBJ2-5; 10 nucleotides line up with TRBD1. This CDR3 spans 16 amino acids. The J segment lost 5 bases and the V segment lost 4 bases, leaving 10 bases of the junction unmatched. In germline, CDR1 is MRHNA, CDR2 SNTAGT. The CDR3 DNA sequence: TGTGCCAGCAGTGGGGACAGGGGAGAACAAGAGGAGACCCAGTACTTC. The encoded protein is CASSGDRGEQEETQYF.

The J gene is TRBJ2-2, the V gene TRBV28, with 11 nucleotides matching TRBD1. This CDR3 comprises 12 residues. The germline CDR1 and CDR2 sequences are MDHEN and SYDVKM. The CDR3 DNA sequence: TGTGGCTCGGGACAGGGGGCCGGGGAGCTGTTTTTT. Translated: CGSGQGAGELFF. Full variable domain (missing parts from reference TRBV28 and TRBJ2-2): DVKVTQSSRYLVKRTGEKVFLECVQDMDHENMFWYRQDPGLGLRLIYFSYDVKMKEKGDIPEGYSVSREKKERFSLILESASTNQTSMYLCGSGQGAGELFFGEGSRLTVL.

The chain has TRBV3-1 (or the pseudogene TRBV3-2) and TRBJ1-1, with 9 bases aligning to TRBD1. Trimming at V came to 4 bases and at J to 1 base, leaving 4 bases not matched to a gene. CDR3 length: 15 residues. CDR1 is LGHDT and CDR2 is YNNKEL in the germline V gene (reference sequence). The CDR3 sequence: CASSLAGQGNTEAFF. The CDR3 nucleotides are TGTGCCAGCAGCCTAGCGGGACAGGGGAACACTGAAGCTTTCTTT.

The chain uses TRBV4-1 and TRBJ2-3, with 9 bases that match TRBD2. This CDR3 is 14 amino acids long. The germline V gene encodes CDR1 MGHRA and CDR2 YSYEKL. V lost 4 bases to trimming and J lost 6 bases; unmatched junction nucleotides: 5. Written as DNA, the CDR3 is TGCGCCAGCAGCCTAGCGGGGGATGCGGATACGCAGTATTTT. Protein product: CASSLAGDADTQYF.

The chain uses TRBV7-2 and TRBJ2-3; D call uncertain. CDR1 is SGHTA and CDR2 is FQGNSA in the germline V gene. Between the trimmed V and J ends, which lost 1 base and 2 bases, there was a span of 4 bases. The CDR3 loop spans 13 amino acids. CDR3 nucleotides: TGTGCCAGCAGCTTAGATCACACAGATACGCAGTATTTT. Residues: CASSLDHTDTQYF.